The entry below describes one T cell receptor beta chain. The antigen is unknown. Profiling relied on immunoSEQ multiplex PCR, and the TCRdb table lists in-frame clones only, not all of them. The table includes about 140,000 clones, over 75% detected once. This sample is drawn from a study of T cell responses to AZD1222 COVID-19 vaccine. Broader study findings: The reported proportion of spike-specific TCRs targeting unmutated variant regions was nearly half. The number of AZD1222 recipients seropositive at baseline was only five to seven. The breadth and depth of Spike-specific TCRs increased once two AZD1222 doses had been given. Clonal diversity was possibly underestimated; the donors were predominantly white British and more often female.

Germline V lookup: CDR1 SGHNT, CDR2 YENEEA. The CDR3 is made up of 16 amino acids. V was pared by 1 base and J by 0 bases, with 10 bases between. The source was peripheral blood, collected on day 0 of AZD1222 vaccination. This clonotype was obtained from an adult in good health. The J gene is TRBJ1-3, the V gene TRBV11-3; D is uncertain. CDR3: CASSLVGYYSGNTIYF. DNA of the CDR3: TGTGCCAGCAGCTTAGTAGGATATTACTCTGGAAACACCATATATTTT.